The T cell receptor (beta chain) under discussion was sequenced for a study of T cells in localized non-small cell lung cancer. Study results and limitations: Adjacent uninvolved lung tissue had the highest T cell clonality, exceeding tumor. Turning up in adjacent lung were a median roughly 62 of the top 100 tumor clones.

This clone has more than one count but fewer than ten. The antigen remains unidentified. Here immunoSEQ multiplex PCR was the method, and the copy in TCRdb shows in-frame clones only, minus some. The sample records approximately 2,600 clones, approximately 29% being singletons. Sequenced material: lung tumor tissue, taken before any cancer treatment. The TCR comes from a woman aged 35-75 years with stage III lung adenocarcinoma.

CDR3 amino acids: CASSHRANTGELFF. CDR3 nucleotide sequence: TGCGCCAGCAGTCATAGAGCGAACACCGGGGAGCTGTTTTTT. The chain carries TRBV23-1 and TRBJ2-2, with D unclear. TRBV23-1 is labeled an ORF, and its function is uncertain. V gave up 3 bases and J gave up 0 bases, with 5 bases separating them. The CDR3 sequence is 14 residues long.